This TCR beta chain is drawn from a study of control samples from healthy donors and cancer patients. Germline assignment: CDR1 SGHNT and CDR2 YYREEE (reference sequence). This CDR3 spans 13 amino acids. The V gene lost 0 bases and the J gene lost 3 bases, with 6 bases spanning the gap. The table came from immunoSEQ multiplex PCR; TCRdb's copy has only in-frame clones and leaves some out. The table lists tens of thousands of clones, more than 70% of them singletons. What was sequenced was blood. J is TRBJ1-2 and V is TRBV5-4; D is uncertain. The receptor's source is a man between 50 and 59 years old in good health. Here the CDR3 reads CASSLDGHYGYTF. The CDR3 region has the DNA TGTGCCAGCAGCTTGGACGGCCACTATGGCTACACCTTC.